This paragraph covers one TCR delta chain sequence. Its antigen remains undetermined. This likely came from a read error, as a far larger clone is one base away. Library prep was done by 5' RACE. RNA was extracted from 8,000 to 10,000 sorted cells per sample using the RNeasy Micro Kit. Libraries were generated by template-switch reverse transcription, after which the CDR3gamma and CDR3delta regions were amplified by PCR. The amplicons were sequenced on an Illumina MiSeq with the V2 300 kit, which gave 150 bp paired-end reads. The original methods were these. Read quality was checked with FastQC version 0.11.8. Reads were aligned to GenBank TRG or TRD reference genes with MiXCR version 3.0.3 to construct CDR3 sequences. MiXCR ran with default parameters, except that TRDD assembly used 3 instead of 5 consecutive nucleotides. VDJtools version 1.2.1 with default settings was used for the repertoire analyses, which included normalized Shannon-Wiener diversity, clonotype tracking and multidimensional scaling. CDR3 sequences that were out of frame or contained stop codons were removed from analysis. TCRdb called clones anew from the public reads via CATT; matching DNA rows were later pooled. These V and J calls rely on TCRdb rather than the paper's analysis. This sample has over 550 delta-chain clones in its table, and roughly 52% of those were observed once. The leading ten clones occupy around 24% of the sample.

This sample stems from a study of in vitro expanded adult blood gammadelta T cells (dated by TCRdb to the early 2020s). For the study in its entirety: Among T cells, Vgamma9Vdelta2 cells made up between 94.4% and 100% of the sorted population, reflecting the sort purity. The study compared the TCR repertoire of Vgamma9Vdelta2 T cells expanded in vitro with a mistletoe-extract drug against those expanded with HMBPP or zoledronate. Cells from each donor were stimulated separately with HMBPP, zoledronate or AbnobaViscum P, and the TRG and TRD CDR3 repertoires were sequenced for each condition. The TCR repertoire analysis included a few subjects. The paper's findings and limits, for the study overall: All repertoires came from in vitro expanded cultures of cells from healthy donors, not from patients treated with mistletoe. The TRDV2 repertoire shared between treatments was private to each donor, and multidimensional scaling clustered TRD repertoires by subject rather than stimulant. AbnobaViscum P-expanded Vgamma9Vdelta2 repertoires showed CDR3 length, diversity and J usage similar to HMBPP- and zoledronate-expanded repertoires, suggesting a polyclonal response. Most of the top TRGV9 CDR3 clonotypes were public, as they were shared across donors and across all three stimulation conditions.

The CDR3 starts with the cysteine, ends with the phenylalanine, and has 20 residues. The read is trimmed to its CDR3 DNA, 60 bases read in frame from base 1. Looking up the germline V gene yields CDR1 GEAIGNYY and CDR2 EKD. This specimen's treatment or condition label, interpreted: microbial phosphoantigen (E)-4-hydroxy-3-methyl-but-2-enyl pyrophosphate, 9 to 10 nM. After expansion, live CD3+ TCRgammadelta+ Vgamma9+ Vdelta2+ T cells were FACS-sorted on a FACS Aria III. Before expansion, PBMC received a one-day pulse of 7.5 to 10 nM HMBPP and were then washed three times. The cultures were expanded for around 15 days, and IL-2 was added again every 3 to 4 days. Once the one-day stimulant pulse was over, the cells were washed three times and then cultured in medium that contained about 91 U/mL IL-2. Before culture, peripheral blood mononuclear cells were isolated by Lymphoprep gradient centrifugation and were cryopreserved in liquid nitrogen.

The V and J genes are TRDV2 and TRDJ3; 7 of the junction bases match TRDD3. The TCR sequence derives from an adult in good health. The sequences come from gamma-delta T cells from peripheral blood expanded in culture, collected from an in vitro culture stimulated with HMBPP. The CDR3 reads as follows: CACDTTQGDPSSCDTRQMFF. The nucleotides read TGTGCCTGTGACACCACGCAGGGGGATCCAAGCTCCTGCGACACCCGACAGATGTTTTTC.